Listed here are 17 T cell receptor beta chains from one sample, sequenced in a study of neurological immune-mediated disorders. Time point meaning: longitudinal time-point 3. MiXCR was run by TCRdb on the 5' RACE reads, yielding one entry per CDR3 protein. The sample shows 45,000 to 65,000 distinct CDR3 sequences, 7.5% to 9.5% of them seen only once. The material sequenced was PBMCs. These receptors were taken from a woman aged 40 to 50 in good health.

This clonotype was seen ten or more times. The chain combines TRBV9 with TRBJ2-1, with D unclear. This CDR3 is 13 amino acids long. Trimming pared 0 bases from V and 7 bases from J, leaving 8 bases between. Germline CDR1 SGDLS, CDR2 YYNGEE. CDR3 coding DNA: TGTGCCAGCAGCGTAGGTTTTAGGAATGAGCAGTTCTTC. Amino acid sequence: CASSVGFRNEQFF.

In this sample, this clonotype turned up many times. The V gene is TRBV18, the J gene TRBJ2-2; weak D call: TRBD1 (5 bases). This CDR3 is 16 amino acids long. The germline V and J ends were trimmed by 0 bases and 3 bases, with 11 bases remaining between them. CDR1 and CDR2 from the germline V gene are KGHSH and LQKENI. The DNA of the CDR3 is TGTGCCAGCTCACCACCTGAACAGGTTTACACCGGGGAGCTGTTTTTT. Residues: CASSPPEQVYTGELFF.

This clonotype was recorded at least ten times. The chain links TRBV4-1 to TRBJ1-2; 8 bases match TRBD1. The CDR3 spans 14 residues. With V trimmed by 3 bases and J by 7 bases, 7 bases remained unmatched. Germline V gene data show CDR1 as MGHRA and CDR2 as YSYEKL. Here the CDR3 reads CASSHGQGKVGYTF. The CDR3 DNA follows: TGCGCCAGCAGCCATGGACAGGGAAAGGTTGGCTACACCTTC.

The table lists this clonotype with many counts. This chain links TRBV20-1 with TRBJ1-1, with D unclear. The V end was cut by 6 bases, the J end by 5 bases, with 13 bases between. CDR1 DFQATT and CDR2 SNEGSKA come from the germline V gene (reference sequence). This CDR3 contains 12 residues. The CDR3 DNA follows: TGCAGTGCCCGGCCCTCGGATACTGAAGCTTTCTTT. Its translation: CSARPSDTEAFF.

In its sample, this clonotype was seen a few times. V is TRBV6-1 and J is TRBJ2-1, with D perhaps matching TRBD1 or TRBD2 (6 bases each). The germline V gene has CDR1 MNHNS and CDR2 SASEGT. V lost 4 bases, J lost 0 bases, and 10 bases lay in between. This CDR3 comprises 15 residues. The CDR3 DNA follows: TGTGCCAGCAGTGTGGAGGGGGGCTCCTACAATGAGCAGTTCTTC. Encoded protein: CASSVEGGSYNEQFF.

This clonotype occurred many times. The chain employs TRBV7-2 and TRBJ1-4; tentatively, D is TRBD1 (6 bases). The germline CDR1 and CDR2 sequences are SGHTA and FQGNSA. This CDR3 is built from 15 residues. Trimming shortened V by 5 bases and J by 3 bases, and 13 bases separated the two germline ends. CDR3 bases: TGTGCCAGCAGCGCCCCGGGACAACCTAATGAAAAACTGTTTTTT. Amino acids: CASSAPGQPNEKLFF.

This clonotype was detected many times. This chain uses TRBV6-5 with TRBJ1-2; D is ambiguous. This CDR3 has 16 amino acids. From germline, CDR1 is MNHEY and CDR2 SVGAGI. V lost 0 bases and J lost 4, with 15 bases in between. The CDR3 sequence: CASSYSSPILGYGYTF. CDR3 DNA sequence: TGTGCCAGCAGTTACTCGAGTCCGATATTAGGCTATGGCTACACCTTC.

This clonotype has more than one count but fewer than ten. The rearrangement joins TRBV5-1 to TRBJ2-2; maybe TRBD2 (5 bases). Germline-derived CDR1 and CDR2 are SGHRS and YFSETQ. The CDR3 extends over 13 amino acids. Trimming cost V 4 bases and J 6 bases, with 10 bases left between them. The chain's CDR3 is CASSDGVPGELFF. The DNA of the CDR3 is TGCGCCAGCAGCGACGGGGTTCCCGGGGAGCTGTTTTTT.

This clonotype was picked up many times. J is TRBJ1-4 and V is TRBV4-1, with D perhaps TRBD1 (6 bases). Germline V lookup: CDR1 MGHRA, CDR2 YSYEKL. With 2 bases removed from V and 4 bases from J, the gap between germline ends came to 14 bases. The CDR3 totals 16 residues. The CDR3 is CASSQRSDSVNEKLFF. Written as DNA, the CDR3 is TGCGCCAGCAGCCAAAGGTCGGACAGCGTTAATGAAAAACTGTTTTTT.

Many counts were recorded for this clonotype. This may stem from a read error, because a much larger clone lies one nucleotide away. The V and J genes are TRBV12-3 or TRBV12-4 and TRBJ1-6, with D possibly matching TRBD1 (6 bases). This CDR3 spans 16 amino acids. The DNA for the CDR3 is TGTGCCTGCCGGTCGGGGGCGGGCTCCTATAATTCACCCCCCCACTTT. It codes for CACRSGAGSYNSPPHF.

Only a few counts were recorded for this clonotype. The chain has TRBV25-1 and TRBJ1-5, with D unresolved. V was cut by 4 bases and J by 2 bases, with 6 bases left in between. Germline loops: CDR1 MGHDK, CDR2 SYGVNS. This CDR3 region has 13 residues. This CDR3 is CASSGFGNQPQHF. The CDR3 coding sequence is TGTGCCAGCAGTGGATTCGGCAATCAGCCCCAGCATTTT.

This clonotype was picked up many times. The chain recombines TRBV20-1 with TRBJ2-7; 9 bases agree with TRBD2. Germline trimming cut 6 bases from V and 4 bases from J; bases unmatched to any gene: 13. This CDR3 region has 15 residues. Germline loops: CDR1 DFQATT, CDR2 SNEGSKA (reference sequence). CDR3 coding DNA: TGCAGTGCGCACTTGGGGGCGGGAGGGCCATACGAGCAGTACTTC. Translated: CSAHLGAGGPYEQYF.

This chain uses TRBV5-5 with TRBJ1-2; possibly TRBD1 for D (5 bases). The CDR3 is made up of 14 amino acids. The V gene's germline CDR1 is SGHKS and CDR2 YYEKEE (reference sequence). Between the trimmed V and J ends, which lost 1 base and 3 bases, there was a span of 10 bases. The CDR3 sequence is CASSLMGTDYGYTF. The DNA of the CDR3 is TGTGCCAGCAGCTTGATGGGGACTGACTATGGCTACACCTTC.

At least ten counts were recorded for this clonotype. The chain combines TRBV9 with TRBJ2-1; D unresolved. Germline V lookup: CDR1 SGDLS, CDR2 YYNGEE. Trimming shortened V by 6 bases and J by 1 base, and 14 bases separated the two germline ends. CDR3 length: 15 amino acids. CDR3 DNA: TGTGCCAGCAATAGGCGCCCTTCATCCTACAATGAGCAGTTCTTC. It translates to CASNRRPSSYNEQFF.

This clonotype was counted at least ten times. V gene TRBV25-1 combines with J gene TRBJ2-5, with 13 bases aligning to TRBD2. J gave up 4 bases and V 3 bases, and 2 bases lay outside the gene matches. Germline V lookup: CDR1 MGHDK, CDR2 SYGVNS. CDR3 length: 15 amino acids. The CDR3 region is CASSDWTSGRETQYF. In DNA, the CDR3 is TGTGCCAGCAGTGACTGGACTAGCGGGAGAGAGACCCAGTACTTC.

The table lists this clonotype with many counts. This chain connects TRBV12-3 or TRBV12-4 to TRBJ1-1, with D hard to call. The CDR3 sequence is 14 residues long. Trimming removed 3 bases from V and 0 bases from J, with 8 bases in between. The CDR3 sequence is CASSFQALNTEAFF. For the CDR3, the DNA is TGTGCCAGCAGTTTTCAGGCCCTGAACACTGAAGCTTTCTTT.

This clonotype was counted many times. The CDR3 coding sequence is TGTGCCAGCAGATCGGAAGACTACGAGCAGTACTTC. It encodes CASRSEDYEQYF. J is TRBJ2-7 and V is TRBV3-1; unclear D gene. Trimming pared 6 bases from V and 3 bases from J, leaving 9 bases between. CDR1 and CDR2 (germline): LGHDT, YNNKEL (reference sequence). This CDR3 region has 12 residues.